Below are 6 T cell receptor beta chains sequenced from a single sample in a study of T cell repertoires in cytomegalovirus infection. These receptors have no identified antigens. In TCRdb, the reads were re-called with MiXCR into one record per CDR3 protein. The sample has around 900,000 distinct CDR3 sequences; roughly a third are singletons. The starting material was cultured CD8+ T cells from PBMCs, obtained from culture after CMV antigen stimulation. The receptor set was obtained from a human donor in good health (CMV status not recorded). Some clones in this sample may be carry-over from other donors' samples.

The chain employs TRBV6-2 or TRBV6-3 and TRBJ2-1; no clear D. The CDR3 runs 16 residues. Germline values: CDR1 MNHEY, CDR2 SVGEGT. With 6 bases removed from V and 1 base from J, the gap between germline ends came to 16 bases. This CDR3 reads CASSPHGEASYNEQFF. CDR3 bases: TGTGCCAGCAGCCCTCATGGAGAGGCATCCTACAATGAGCAGTTCTTC.

As for this clonotype: The conserved final phenylalanine or tryptophan is absent from the CDR3, which likely points to a read error. CDR3 loop: CASSLGRGVDYGYTS. For the CDR3, the DNA is TGTGCCAGCAGCTTAGGTAGAGGAGTAGACTATGGCTACACCTCC. The chain joins TRBV7-3 to TRBJ1-2; D is ambiguous. V shed 2 bases and J shed 3 bases, with 13 bases lying between them. The CDR3 sequence is 15 residues long. Per the germline V gene, CDR1 is SGHTA and CDR2 is FQGTGA.

This clonotype was counted a single time. The chain recombines TRBV7-6 with TRBJ1-5; D not resolved. V was shortened by 4 bases and J by 5 bases, with 15 bases between the two germline ends. CDR1 and CDR2 (germline): SGHVS, FNYEAQ. The CDR3 has 15 amino acids. The CDR3 protein is CASSSPEGSDQPQHF. In DNA, the CDR3 is TGTGCCAGCAGCTCCCCTGAGGGCAGCGATCAGCCCCAGCATTTT.

The chain links TRBV9 to TRBJ1-2, with 8 bases matching TRBD1. Germline V gene lookup returns CDR1 SGDLS and CDR2 YYNGEE. The CDR3 is made up of 17 amino acids. Trimming took 3 bases from V and 0 from J; bases not matched to a gene: 10. The CDR3 DNA follows: TGTGCCAGCAGCGACAAGGCCGGGACAGGAACTAACTATGGCTACACCTTC. Its protein product is CASSDKAGTGTNYGYTF.

The chain is built from TRBV7-9 and TRBJ1-5, with 10 nucleotides matching TRBD1. From germline, CDR1 is SEHNR and CDR2 FQNEAQ (reference sequence). There are 17 residues in the CDR3. The ends lost 1 base at V and 0 bases at J; junction bases unmatched: 3. CDR3 loop: CASSLVTGGNSNQPQHF. In nucleotides, the CDR3 is TGTGCCAGCAGCTTAGTGACAGGGGGCAATAGCAATCAGCCCCAGCATTTT.

The rearrangement uses TRBV5-1 and TRBJ1-1; unclear D gene. CDR1 and CDR2 from the germline V gene are SGHRS and YFSETQ. The ends were cut back, 4 bases at V and 5 bases at J, with 15 bases in the middle. This CDR3 region has 14 residues. The CDR3 nucleotides read TGCGCCAGCAGCGTCGAAGAGGTACGGACTGAAGCTTTCTTT. Translation: CASSVEEVRTEAFF.